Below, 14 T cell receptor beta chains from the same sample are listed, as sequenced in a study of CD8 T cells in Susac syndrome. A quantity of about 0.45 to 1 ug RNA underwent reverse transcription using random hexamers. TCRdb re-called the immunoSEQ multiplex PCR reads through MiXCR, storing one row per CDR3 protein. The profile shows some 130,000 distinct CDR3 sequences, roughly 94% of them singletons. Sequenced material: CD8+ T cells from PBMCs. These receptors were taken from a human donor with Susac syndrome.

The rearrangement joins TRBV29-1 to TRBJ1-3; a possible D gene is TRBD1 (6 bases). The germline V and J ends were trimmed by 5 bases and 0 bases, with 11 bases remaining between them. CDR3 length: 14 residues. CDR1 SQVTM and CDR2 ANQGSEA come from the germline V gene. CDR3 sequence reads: CSVHTGSSGNTIYF. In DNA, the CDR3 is TGCAGCGTTCATACAGGGAGCTCTGGAAACACCATATATTTT.

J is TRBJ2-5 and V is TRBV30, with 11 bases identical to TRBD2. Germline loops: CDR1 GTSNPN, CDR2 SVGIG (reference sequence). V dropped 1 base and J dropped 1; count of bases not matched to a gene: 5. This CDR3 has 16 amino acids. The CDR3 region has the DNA TGTGCCTGGAGTGAGGTGCTAGCGGGAGGCCAAGAGACCCAGTACTTC. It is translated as CAWSEVLAGGQETQYF.

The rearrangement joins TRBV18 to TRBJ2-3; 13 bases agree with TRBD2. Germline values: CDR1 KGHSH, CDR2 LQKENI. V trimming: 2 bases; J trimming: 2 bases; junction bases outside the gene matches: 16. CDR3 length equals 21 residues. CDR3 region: CASSPFMGTSGAEVHTDTQYF. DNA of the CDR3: TGTGCCAGCTCACCATTCATGGGGACTAGCGGGGCGGAAGTCCACACAGATACGCAGTATTTT. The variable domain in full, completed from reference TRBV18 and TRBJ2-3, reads NAGVMQNPRHLVRRRGQEARLRCSPMKGHSHVYWYRQLPEEGLKFMVYLQKENIIDESGMPKERFSAEFPKEGPSILRIQQVVRGDSAAYFCASSPFMGTSGAEVHTDTQYFGPGTRLTVL.

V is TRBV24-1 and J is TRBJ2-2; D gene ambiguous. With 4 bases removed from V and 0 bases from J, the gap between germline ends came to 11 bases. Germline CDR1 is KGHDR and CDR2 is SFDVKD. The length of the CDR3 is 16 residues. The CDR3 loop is CATSDRLSPNTGELFF. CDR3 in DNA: TGTGCCACCAGTGACCGGCTCAGCCCGAACACCGGGGAGCTGTTTTTT.

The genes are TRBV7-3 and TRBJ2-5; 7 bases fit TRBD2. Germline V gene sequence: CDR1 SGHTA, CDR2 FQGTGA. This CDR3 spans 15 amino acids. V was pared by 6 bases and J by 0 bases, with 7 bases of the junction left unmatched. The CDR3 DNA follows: TGTGCCAGCAGTCCACGACTAGCCGACCAAGAGACCCAGTACTTC. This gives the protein CASSPRLADQETQYF.

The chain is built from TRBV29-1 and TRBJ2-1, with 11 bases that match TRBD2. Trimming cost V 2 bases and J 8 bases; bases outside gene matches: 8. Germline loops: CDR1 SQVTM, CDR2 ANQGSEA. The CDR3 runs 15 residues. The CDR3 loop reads CSVERDTSGSYEQFF. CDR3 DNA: TGCAGCGTTGAAAGGGACACTAGCGGGAGTTATGAGCAGTTCTTC.

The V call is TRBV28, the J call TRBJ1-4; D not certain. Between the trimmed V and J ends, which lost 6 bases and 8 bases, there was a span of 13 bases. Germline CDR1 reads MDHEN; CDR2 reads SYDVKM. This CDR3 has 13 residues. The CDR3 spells CASSPTIWEKLFF. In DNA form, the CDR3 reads TGTGCCAGCAGCCCAACAATCTGGGAAAAACTGTTTTTT.

The CDR3 reads CASSAPTSWDRGPDGYTF. CDR3 coding DNA: TGTGCCAGCAGCGCGCCTACATCGTGGGACAGGGGGCCCGATGGCTACACCTTC. The J gene is TRBJ1-2, the V gene TRBV9; 12 positions agree with TRBD1. CDR1 is SGDLS, CDR2 YYNGEE, per germline. The CDR3 consists of 18 residues. The ends lost 3 bases at V and 6 bases at J; junction bases unmatched: 15. Full variable domain (remainder filled in from reference TRBV9 and TRBJ1-2): DSGVTQTPKHLITATGQRVTLRCSPRSGDLSVYWYQQSLDQGLQFLIQYYNGEERAKGNILERFSAQQFPDLHSELNLSSLELGDSALYFCASSAPTSWDRGPDGYTFGSGTRLTVV.

The CDR3 sequence: CASSAWNQSTDTQYF. For the CDR3, the DNA is TGCGCCAGCAGCGCCTGGAATCAAAGCACAGATACGCAGTATTTT. The V gene is TRBV4-1, the J gene TRBJ2-3, with no clear D. Germline values: CDR1 MGHRA, CDR2 YSYEKL. V was trimmed by 5 bases and J by 0 bases, leaving 12 bases between them. This CDR3 spans 15 amino acids.

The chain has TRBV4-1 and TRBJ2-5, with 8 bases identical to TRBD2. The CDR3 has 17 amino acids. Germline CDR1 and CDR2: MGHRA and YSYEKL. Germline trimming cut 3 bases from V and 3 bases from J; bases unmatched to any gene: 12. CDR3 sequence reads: CASSQGLLAAAEETQYF. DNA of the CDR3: TGCGCCAGCAGCCAGGGACTACTAGCGGCGGCGGAAGAGACCCAGTACTTC.

Here the CDR3 reads CASSVEGAGGEQFF. The CDR3 coding sequence is TGTGCCAGCAGCGTAGAAGGAGCGGGAGGTGAGCAGTTCTTC. The chain carries TRBV9 and TRBJ2-1; 9 nucleotides line up with TRBD2. This CDR3 is built from 14 residues. Looked up from germline, CDR1 is SGDLS and CDR2 is YYNGEE. The ends lost 0 bases at V and 9 bases at J; junction bases unmatched: 4.

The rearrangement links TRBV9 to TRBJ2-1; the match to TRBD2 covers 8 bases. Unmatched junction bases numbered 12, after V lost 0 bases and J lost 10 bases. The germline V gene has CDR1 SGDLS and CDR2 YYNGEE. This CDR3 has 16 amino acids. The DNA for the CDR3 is TGTGCCAGCAGCGTAGGTGGAGCGGGAGTATGGGACGAGCAGTTCTTC. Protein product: CASSVGGAGVWDEQFF.

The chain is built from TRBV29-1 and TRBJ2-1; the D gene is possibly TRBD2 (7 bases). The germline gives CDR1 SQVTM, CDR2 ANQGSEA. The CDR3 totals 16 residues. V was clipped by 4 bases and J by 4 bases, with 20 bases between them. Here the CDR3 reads CSVAKGGTGIYNEQFF. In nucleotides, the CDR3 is TGCAGCGTTGCCAAGGGGGGGACGGGAATTTACAATGAGCAGTTCTTC.

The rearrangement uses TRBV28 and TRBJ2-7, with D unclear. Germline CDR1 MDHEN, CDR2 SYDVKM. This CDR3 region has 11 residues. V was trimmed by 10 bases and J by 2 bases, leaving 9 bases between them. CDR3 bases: TGTGCCACCGTTATGACCTACGAGCAGTACTTC. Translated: CATVMTYEQYF.